The source of this T cell receptor beta chain is a study of human T cells and chemical hapten exposure (TCRdb year 2021). For the wider study: For sensitization, 2% DPC in acetone was applied to an approximately 2 cm by approximately 2 cm area of upper inner arm skin. Patient blood was sampled pre-sensitization (week 0) and at 2, 6 and about 24 weeks after DPC sensitization. Patch testing was performed on the upper back with Finn chambers containing 0.01% DPC, and the patch tests were scored after 6 days according to International Contact Dermatitis Research Group standards. The patient cohort, mostly female, included alopecia areata with under or over 50% scalp involvement, alopecia totalis and alopecia universalis. Blood for TCR sequencing was provided by twenty-nine alopecia patients at one to four time points (pre-sensitization, 2, 6 and 24 weeks). Throughout the approximately 24-week study period, patients were also given weekly therapeutic DPC doses on the scalp. Libraries were pooled for sequencing, and variation in per-sample TCR yields was attributed mainly to small differences in library volumes within the pool. In alopecia patients, the study followed how the peripheral blood TCR repertoire changed in vivo over primary and secondary sensitization to diphenylcyclopropenone (DPC), a hapten. General conclusions and limits of the study: Patch test score correlated positively with the number of PT1 expanded TCRs, reaching significance at thresholds 8, 16 and 32 but not at 4. DPC sensitization did not change the number of TCRs with a frequency above 1 in 1000, and there was no evidence of changes in global repertoire structure. Repeated subsampling changed both the strength of the expansion versus patch-test correlation and the threshold at which that correlation became significant. Because all patients had alopecia, a presumed autoimmune disease, the immune response of the patients might differ from that of healthy individuals. Expanded TCRs formed significantly more large CDR3 similarity clusters than pre-sensitization or healthy control sets, consistent with antigen-driven responses.

The time point label of this sample denotes: pre-sensitization, week 0. What the treatment or condition label conveys for this sample: therapeutic diphenylcyclopropenone sensitization with weekly scalp DPC. At every patch-test visit, the blood draw took place before the patch test was put on. Patients were considered eligible if aged 18 to 70, diagnosed with alopecia and deemed suitable for DPC therapy, and patients were excluded if pregnant. Unfractionated whole blood was collected in Tempus Blood RNA tubes, and total RNA was extracted from that blood. Trimming removed 4 bases from V and 7 bases from J; the gene matches leave 9 bases unexplained. Looking up the germline V gene yields CDR1 LGHNA and CDR2 YSLEER. The CDR3 measures 16 amino acids from cysteine to phenylalanine. The CDR3 DNA has 48 bases and is translated from base 1. In this sample, this clonotype turned up many times. Its antigen target is currently unknown. Base qualities are not recorded, but no much larger clone differs from it by a single base.

The library was produced with RACE. Sequencing was performed on a NextSeq 500. During library preparation, unique molecular identifiers were attached to individual cDNA molecules so that TCRs could be counted quantitatively and reproducibly. From each blood RNA sample, both TCR alpha and TCR beta chains were sequenced. Concerning the study's data processing: A median of roughly 98,000 TCRs per sample was observed, with a range of roughly 23,224 to 750,000. V, J and CDR3 annotation of the TCR reads was performed with the Decombinator software suite. For PS versus PT1 abundance plots, all samples were subsampled to the same number of TCRs (28,000). Expanded TCRs were defined as absent before sensitization and observed at least eight times at the 2-week time point. TCRdb handled the public reads itself, with Q25 trimming in fastp and clone calling in MiXCR, and kept productive beta chains. Here each entry gathers all rows of one CDR3 protein and keeps the most common genes and DNA. TCRdb, not the original authors, processed these V and J calls. A total of about 120,000 distinct CDR3 sequences appear in this sample, roughly 14% of them only once. Clones ranked in the top ten supply roughly 3.1% of the sample.

This receptor was taken from a young woman with alopecia areata. Some clones in this sample may be carry-over from other donors' samples. Sequencing was performed on whole blood, taken in connection with sensitization to the hapten diphenylcyclopropenone (DPC). This receptor chain uses TRBV4-3 and TRBJ1-6; the central 8 bases match TRBD1. Here is the DNA: TGCGCCAGCAGCCCGCAAAGGACAGGGATAAATTCACCCCTCCACTTT. Translation gives CASSPQRTGINSPLHF.